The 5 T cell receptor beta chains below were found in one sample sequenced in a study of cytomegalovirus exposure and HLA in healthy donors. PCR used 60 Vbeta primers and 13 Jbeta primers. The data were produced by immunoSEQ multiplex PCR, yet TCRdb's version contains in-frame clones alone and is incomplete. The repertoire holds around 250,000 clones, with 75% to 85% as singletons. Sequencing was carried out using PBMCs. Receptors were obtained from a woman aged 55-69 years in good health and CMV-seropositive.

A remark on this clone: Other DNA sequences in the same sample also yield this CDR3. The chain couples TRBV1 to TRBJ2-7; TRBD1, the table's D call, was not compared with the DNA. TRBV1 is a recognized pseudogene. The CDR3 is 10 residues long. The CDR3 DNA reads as TGCACCAGCGGGGGCATGGGGCAGTACTTC. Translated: CTSGGMGQYF.

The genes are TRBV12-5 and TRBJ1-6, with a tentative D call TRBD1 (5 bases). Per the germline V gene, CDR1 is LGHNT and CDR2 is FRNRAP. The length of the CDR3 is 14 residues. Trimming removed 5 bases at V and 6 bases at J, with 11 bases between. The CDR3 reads CASGTTVSNSPLHF. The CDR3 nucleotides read TGTGCTAGTGGTACGACAGTTTCTAATTCACCCCTCCACTTT.

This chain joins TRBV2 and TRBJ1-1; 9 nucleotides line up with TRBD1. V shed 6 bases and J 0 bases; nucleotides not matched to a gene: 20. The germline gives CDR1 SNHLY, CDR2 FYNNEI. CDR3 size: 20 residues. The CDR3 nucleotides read TGTGCCAGCAGAGTTGGGGGACAGGGCGGTCATCGGGCCGTGAACACTGAAGCTTTCTTT. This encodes CASRVGGQGGHRAVNTEAFF.

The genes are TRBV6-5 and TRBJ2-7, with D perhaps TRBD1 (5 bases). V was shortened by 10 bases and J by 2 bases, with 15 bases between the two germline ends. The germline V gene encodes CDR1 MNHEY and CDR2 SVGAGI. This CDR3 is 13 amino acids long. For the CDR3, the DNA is TGTGCCACCCGAAGGGGCGCCCCCTACGAGCAGTACTTC. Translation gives CATRRGAPYEQYF.

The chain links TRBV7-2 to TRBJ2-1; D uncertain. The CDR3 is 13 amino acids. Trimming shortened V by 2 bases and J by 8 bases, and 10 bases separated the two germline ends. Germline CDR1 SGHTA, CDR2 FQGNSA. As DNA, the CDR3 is TGTGCCAGCAGCTTACTAGGTTCGGATGAGCAGTTCTTC. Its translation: CASSLLGSDEQFF.